The 32 T cell receptor beta chains below were found in one sample sequenced in a study of response to subunit inactivated influenza vaccine. TCRdb reprocessed the RT-PCR reads via MiXCR and lists one record per CDR3 protein. The data hold under 800,000 distinct CDR3 sequences, with about 15% observed a single time. The source was PBMCs from blood, collected 14 to 15 days before vaccination. The receptor set was obtained from a man between 45 and 60 years old who received an inactivated influenza vaccine.

This rearrangement joins TRBV20-1 to TRBJ2-1, with TRBD2 identical over 11 bases. This CDR3 has 15 residues. The trim removed 4 bases at V and 4 bases at J, leaving 6 bases unmatched. Germline V gene data show CDR1 as DFQATT and CDR2 as SNEGSKA (reference sequence). The CDR3 DNA sequence: TGCAGTGCTACGATACTAGCGGGGGCATACAATGAGCAGTTCTTC. Translating it yields CSATILAGAYNEQFF.

The gene calls are TRBV20-1 and TRBJ1-1; maybe TRBD1 (6 bases). The CDR3 covers 13 residues. With 0 bases removed from V and 11 bases from J, the gap between germline ends came to 16 bases. The germline V gene encodes CDR1 DFQATT and CDR2 SNEGSKA (reference sequence). DNA for the CDR3: TGCAGTGCTAGAGATCACAGGGTGCGTTCGGCTTTCTTT. This codes for CSARDHRVRSAFF.

This clonotype showed up just a few times. This chain joins TRBV6-1 and TRBJ2-1, with TRBD2 identical over 7 bases. CDR3 length: 15 amino acids. Trimming took 6 bases from V and 8 from J; bases not matched to a gene: 13. Germline CDR1 MNHNS, CDR2 SASEGT. In DNA, the CDR3 is TGTGCCAGCAGCCCCCTGAGGGCGGGAGTTTATGAGCAGTTCTTC. Protein sequence: CASSPLRAGVYEQFF.

This chain uses TRBV20-1 with TRBJ2-7; D may match TRBD1 or TRBD2 (5 bases each). Germline V gene lookup returns CDR1 DFQATT and CDR2 SNEGSKA (reference sequence). Trimming pared 6 bases from V and 6 bases from J, leaving 24 bases between. The CDR3 has 15 amino acids. The chain's CDR3 is CSALDPGPGGSEQYF. CDR3 DNA sequence: TGCAGTGCACTCGACCCGGGACCGGGCGGGTCCGAGCAGTACTTC.

This chain's CDR3 is CSARETSRYEQYF. The DNA of the CDR3 is TGCAGTGCTAGAGAAACAAGTCGCTACGAGCAGTACTTC. This rearrangement joins TRBV20-1 to TRBJ2-7; D is ambiguous. From germline, CDR1 is DFQATT and CDR2 SNEGSKA (reference sequence). This CDR3 comprises 13 residues. The germline V and J ends were trimmed by 0 bases and 3 bases, with 9 bases remaining between them.

V is TRBV20-1 and J is TRBJ2-7; TRBD2 agrees at 7 bases. This CDR3 contains 12 residues. Trimming cost V 6 bases and J 2 bases; bases outside gene matches: 4. Looked up from germline, CDR1 is DFQATT and CDR2 is SNEGSKA (reference sequence). CDR3 nucleotide sequence: TGCAGTGCAGAGGGACTAACCTACGAGCAGTACTTC. It codes for CSAEGLTYEQYF.

The V gene is TRBV10-3, the J gene TRBJ2-3; 11 nucleotides align to TRBD1. This CDR3 region has 17 residues. Germline-derived CDR1 and CDR2 are ENHRY and SYGVKD. Losses at the gene ends were 10 bases for V and 5 bases for J; bases not matched to a gene: 17. The CDR3 region has the DNA TGTGCCACACGACCGACACCCGGACAGGGGGCGTTAGATACGCAGTATTTT. Its translation is CATRPTPGQGALDTQYF.

The chain recombines TRBV2 with TRBJ1-4; D gene ambiguous. V lost 6 bases and J lost 5, with 10 bases in between. This CDR3 is built from 13 residues. Germline CDR1 reads SNHLY; CDR2 reads FYNNEI. The CDR3 DNA reads TGTGCCAGCAGCCGGGAAACGAATGAAAAACTGTTTTTT. Translated: CASSRETNEKLFF. The whole variable domain, filled in from reference TRBV2 and TRBJ1-4, reads EPEVTQTPSHQVTQMGQEVILRCVPISNHLYFYWYRQILGQKVEFLVSFYNNEISEKSEIFDDQFSVERPDGSNFTLKIRSTKLEDSAMYFCASSRETNEKLFFGSGTQLSVL.

The chain's CDR3 is CASSYPLVGQSDQPQHF. The CDR3 DNA is TGTGCCAGCAGTTACCCTCTGGTAGGACAGTCCGATCAGCCCCAGCATTTT. The rearrangement links TRBV6-2 or TRBV6-3 to TRBJ1-5; possible D gene TRBD1, 6 bases. CDR1 MNHEY and CDR2 SVGEGT come from the germline V gene. Deletions cut 2 bases from V and 5 bases from J, with 19 bases between. There are 17 residues in the CDR3.

This clonotype was seen many times. This rearrangement joins TRBV18 to TRBJ1-4; D is perhaps TRBD1 (5 bases). Trimming left V 3 bases short and J 7 bases short, with 21 bases between. The CDR3 contains 17 residues. Germline V gene data show CDR1 as KGHSH and CDR2 as LQKENI. Here the CDR3 reads CASSPKAPGPQGEKLFF. CDR3 nucleotide sequence: TGTGCCAGCTCACCCAAGGCGCCGGGCCCGCAGGGTGAAAAACTGTTTTTT.

This clonotype was counted at least ten times. V and J are TRBV5-1 and TRBJ2-5; possibly TRBD2 for D (5 bases). Germline CDR1 SGHRS, CDR2 YFSETQ. CDR3 size: 13 residues. V was clipped by 5 bases and J by 2 bases, with 10 bases between them. CDR3 nucleotide sequence: TGCGCCAGCAGAATGGACTTACAAGAGACCCAGTACTTC. It yields the protein CASRMDLQETQYF.

There are a few counts of this clonotype. The chain has TRBV10-3 and TRBJ2-3; the match to TRBD1 covers 9 bases. The ends lost 4 bases at V and 3 bases at J; junction bases unmatched: 14. This CDR3 contains 18 residues. Germline V gene lookup returns CDR1 ENHRY and CDR2 SYGVKD. The CDR3, as DNA: TGTGCCATCAGTGGCTTCCCTCGAGGGACAGGGAAGACAGATACGCAGTATTTT. It encodes CAISGFPRGTGKTDTQYF.

This clonotype was seen many times. The chain is built from TRBV9 and TRBJ2-5; D is possibly TRBD2 (5 bases). With 0 bases removed from V and 1 base from J, the gap between germline ends came to 7 bases. The germline V gene has CDR1 SGDLS and CDR2 YYNGEE. There are 14 residues in the CDR3. CDR3 residues: CASSVGSAQETQYF. The CDR3 DNA is TGTGCCAGCAGCGTAGGTAGCGCCCAAGAGACCCAGTACTTC.

In its sample, this clonotype was seen a few times. The rearrangement joins TRBV5-6 to TRBJ1-2, with D possibly TRBD1 on 5 matching bases. The CDR3 has 14 residues. CDR1 and CDR2 from the germline V gene are SGHDT and YYEEEE. The ends were cut back, 4 bases at V and 2 bases at J, with 12 bases in the middle. In DNA form, the CDR3 reads TGTGCCAGCAGCCCCATGGGGGGAAACTATGGCTACACCTTC. Residues: CASSPMGGNYGYTF.

This clonotype showed up many times. The chain carries TRBV6-5 and TRBJ2-7; TRBD2 is a possible D gene (6 bases). Germline V gives CDR1 MNHEY, CDR2 SVGAGI. The length of the CDR3 is 15 residues. Trimming left V 1 base short and J 2 bases short, with 12 bases between. The CDR3 DNA reads as TGTGCCAGCAGTTACTACGGGAGACATACCTACGAGCAGTACTTC. This codes for CASSYYGRHTYEQYF.

This clonotype was observed a handful of times. This rearrangement joins TRBV7-2 to TRBJ2-5, with D unclear. The CDR3 spans 15 residues. CDR1 SGHTA and CDR2 FQGNSA come from the germline V gene. Between the trimmed V and J ends, which lost 2 bases and 5 bases, there was a span of 15 bases. In DNA form, the CDR3 reads TGTGCCAGCAGCTTATCAATGAGGAGCGTGGAGACCCAGTACTTC. This codes for CASSLSMRSVETQYF.

The chain couples TRBV29-1 to TRBJ2-3; a weak D match, TRBD1 (5 bases). The CDR3 is 13 residues long. With 4 bases removed from V and 5 bases from J, the gap between germline ends came to 13 bases. Germline CDR1 and CDR2: SQVTM and ANQGSEA. DNA for the CDR3: TGCAGCGTTGGGTCCAGGGTGGGAGATACGCAGTATTTT. This sequence encodes CSVGSRVGDTQYF.

The J gene is TRBJ2-6, the V gene TRBV7-2, with a possible D match to TRBD1 (5 bases). Germline values: CDR1 SGHTA, CDR2 FQGNSA. The CDR3 spans 16 residues. Trimming took off 3 bases at V and 0 bases at J, with 9 bases between the two ends. CDR3 coding DNA: TGTGCCAGCAGCTTGGCCCAGGGCTCTGGGGCCAACGTCCTGACTTTC. Translating gives CASSLAQGSGANVLTF.

V and J are TRBV5-4 and TRBJ1-2; 8 nucleotides align to TRBD1. The germline CDR1 and CDR2 sequences are SGHNT and YYREEE (reference sequence). J was trimmed by 8 bases and V by 1 base; bases with no gene match: 7. The CDR3 runs to 14 residues. CDR3 sequence reads: CASSLKQGDNGYTF. As DNA, the CDR3 is TGTGCCAGCAGCTTGAAACAGGGGGATAACGGCTACACCTTC.

This clonotype occurred many times. This chain connects TRBV2 to TRBJ2-7; no clear D gene. The germline V gene has CDR1 SNHLY and CDR2 FYNNEI. The CDR3 runs to 13 residues. Trimming removed 5 bases at V and 0 bases at J, with 8 bases between. The CDR3 here is CASSSLSSYEQYF. DNA for the CDR3: TGTGCCAGCAGTAGTTTGAGCTCCTACGAGCAGTACTTC. Complete variable domain (other parts from reference TRBV2 and TRBJ2-7): EPEVTQTPSHQVTQMGQEVILRCVPISNHLYFYWYRQILGQKVEFLVSFYNNEISEKSEIFDDQFSVERPDGSNFTLKIRSTKLEDSAMYFCASSSLSSYEQYFGPGTRLTVT.

This clonotype was counted between two and nine times. V is TRBV5-1 and J is TRBJ2-3, with a weak D call TRBD1 (5 bases). Trimming removed 0 bases at V and 6 bases at J, with 8 bases between. The germline gives CDR1 SGHRS, CDR2 YFSETQ. The CDR3 consists of 13 residues. The CDR3 bases are TGCGCCAGCAGCTTGGTACAGGAGGATACGCAGTATTTT. Protein product: CASSLVQEDTQYF.

This clonotype was counted between two and nine times. This chain joins TRBV11-2 and TRBJ1-1; tentatively, D is TRBD1 (6 bases). The V end was cut by 7 bases, the J end by 2 bases, with 26 bases between. There are 18 residues in the CDR3. Germline V CDR1 and CDR2: SGHAT, FQNNGV. As DNA, the CDR3 is TGTGCCAGCAATATCGATCCGGGGGCAGTCTCGTTTAACACTGAAGCTTTCTTT. This codes for CASNIDPGAVSFNTEAFF.

The chain recombines TRBV7-9 with TRBJ2-7; 11 nucleotides line up with TRBD2. The CDR3 covers 16 residues. Per germline, CDR1 SEHNR and CDR2 FQNEAQ (reference sequence). The V segment lost 5 bases and the J segment 4 bases; nucleotides outside the gene matches: 10. CDR3 protein: CASSPPTSGIRYEQYF. The CDR3 nucleotides are TGTGCCAGCAGCCCTCCGACTAGCGGGATTCGATACGAGCAGTACTTC.

V is TRBV15 and J is TRBJ1-6, with D perhaps TRBD1 (6 bases). The germline gives CDR1 LNHNV, CDR2 YYDKDF (reference sequence). The V end lost 0 bases, the J end lost 6 bases, and 12 bases lay between the germline ends. This CDR3 is 16 amino acids long. The CDR3: CATSRDRWGANSPLHF. The DNA for the CDR3 is TGTGCCACCAGCAGAGATAGGTGGGGGGCTAATTCACCCCTCCACTTT.

The chain recombines TRBV29-1 with TRBJ2-6; D is perhaps TRBD2 (5 bases). This CDR3 is built from 13 residues. Per the germline V gene, CDR1 is SQVTM and CDR2 is ANQGSEA. V was shortened by 6 bases and J by 6 bases, with 12 bases between the two germline ends. CDR3 sequence: CSVREALANVLTF. CDR3 coding DNA: TGCAGCGTGAGGGAAGCATTGGCCAACGTCCTGACTTTC.

In DNA, the CDR3 is TGTGCCAGCAGTCCCGGGACTCCAAATAGGTACTTC. This sequence encodes CASSPGTPNRYF. The chain is built from TRBV12-3 or TRBV12-4 and TRBJ2-5; D might be TRBD2 (6 bases). V was shortened by 5 bases and J by 13 bases, with 17 bases between the two germline ends. CDR3 length equals 12 residues.

This clonotype occurred a few times. The genes are TRBV4-1 and TRBJ2-3, with 11 positions matching TRBD2. V gave up 0 bases and J gave up 0 bases; unmatched junction bases: 11. Germline values: CDR1 MGHRA, CDR2 YSYEKL. The CDR3 runs 20 residues. This CDR3 is CASSQDHLAGGSPSTDTQYF. CDR3 DNA sequence: TGCGCCAGCAGCCAAGATCACCTAGCGGGGGGTTCTCCTAGCACAGATACGCAGTATTTT.

This clonotype turned up a few times. V and J are TRBV11-1 and TRBJ2-2; possibly TRBD1 or TRBD2 for D (6 bases each). Germline assignment: CDR1 SGHAT and CDR2 FQDESV (reference sequence). The CDR3 loop spans 18 amino acids. Trimming cost V 3 bases and J 4 bases, with 21 bases left between them. DNA of the CDR3: TGTGCCAGCAGCTTCTTATACGGGGGCCCCGGGGGCACCGGGGAGCTGTTTTTT. It yields the protein CASSFLYGGPGGTGELFF.

Only a few counts were recorded for this clonotype. The V gene is TRBV15, the J gene TRBJ2-7, with 7 bases aligning to TRBD1. The CDR3 totals 12 residues. With V trimmed by 3 bases and J by 7 bases, 3 bases remained unmatched. Per germline, CDR1 LNHNV and CDR2 YYDKDF (reference sequence). CDR3 coding DNA: TGTGCCACCAGCAGGACAGGGCAAGAGCAGTACTTC. Amino acids: CATSRTGQEQYF.

The chain joins TRBV7-2 to TRBJ2-7; 11 bases map to TRBD1. Germline lookup yields CDR1 SGHTA and CDR2 FQGNSA. V shed 2 bases, J shed 6 bases, and the junction held 3 bases outside the gene matches. The CDR3 length is 14 residues. This CDR3 is CASSLRDRGIEQYF. CDR3 DNA: TGTGCCAGCAGCTTACGGGACAGGGGGATCGAGCAGTACTTC.

This clonotype has more than one count but fewer than ten. V gene TRBV4-3 combines with J gene TRBJ1-2; D is possibly TRBD1 (5 bases). V dropped 0 bases and J dropped 6 bases, with 20 bases sitting between them. The germline V gene has CDR1 LGHNA and CDR2 YSLEER. The length of the CDR3 is 17 residues. As DNA, the CDR3 is TGCGCCAGCAGCCAAGAGGCTCAGGGAATGTATGTAGATGGCTACACCTTC. Protein product: CASSQEAQGMYVDGYTF.

This rearrangement joins TRBV27 to TRBJ2-7; 8 positions match TRBD1. Germline values: CDR1 MNHEY, CDR2 SMNVEV (reference sequence). The CDR3 extends over 13 amino acids. V lost 6 bases to trimming and J lost 2 bases; unmatched junction nucleotides: 3. The CDR3 nucleotides are TGTGCCAGCAGAAGACAGGGGACCTACGAGCAGTACTTC. Translation gives CASRRQGTYEQYF.